The clone carrying this T cell receptor (beta chain) was counted many times. Its antigen is undetermined. Libraries were prepared by immunoSEQ multiplex PCR; TCRdb keeps only in-frame clonotypes and omits some of them. This repertoire shows roughly 70,000 clones, less than 90% found once; its top ten account for 20% to 25%. The data are from a study of T cells in localized non-small cell lung cancer. Study-wide points: A higher density of T cells in blood coincided with extended overall survival. Appearance in adjacent lung was seen for a median 57 of the top 100 tumor clones.

CDR1 and CDR2 (germline): MNHNS, SASEGT. The J segment lost 6 bases and the V segment lost 8 bases, leaving 4 bases of the junction unmatched. The CDR3 spans 12 residues. The clonotype originates from a male donor at least 60 years old with stage III squamous cell lung carcinoma. The starting material was peripheral blood, obtained before any cancer treatment. The chain couples TRBV6-1 to TRBJ1-5; TRBD1 agrees at 7 bases. The CDR3 here is CASGQGGQPQHF. The CDR3, as DNA: TGTGCCAGCGGTCAGGGGGGTCAGCCCCAGCATTTT.